What follows are 15 T cell receptor beta chains derived from one specimen sequenced in a study of shared clonotypes between healthy human individuals. The method was immunoSEQ multiplex PCR; TCRdb's version includes in-frame clones alone and lacks a portion of them. The data contain 2,500,000 or so clones, over 85% of them singletons. Source material: naive CD4+ T cells from PBMCs. The subset denotes: CD45RA+ positively selected. These receptors came from a man aged 18 to 30 in good health. Some clones in this sample may be carry-over from other donors' samples.

This rearrangement joins TRBV27 to TRBJ1-4; D is ambiguous. The CDR3 sequence is 15 residues long. CDR1 is MNHEY, CDR2 SMNVEV, per germline (reference sequence). V was cut by 5 bases and J by 6 bases, with 16 bases left in between. The CDR3, as DNA: TGTGCCAGCAGTCCCTGGCTCGAGGTGGATGAAAAACTGTTTTTT. This sequence encodes CASSPWLEVDEKLFF.

The chain has TRBV4-1 and TRBJ2-5; TRBD2 agrees at 9 bases. The CDR3 contains 18 residues. From germline, CDR1 is MGHRA and CDR2 YSYEKL. The junction had 13 bases not matched to a gene; V was cut back by 0 bases and J by 5 bases. CDR3 residues: CASSQDYYVAGVRETQYF. DNA of the CDR3: TGCGCCAGCAGCCAAGATTACTACGTAGCGGGAGTGAGGGAGACCCAGTACTTC.

With respect to this clone: The same CDR3 can be traced to other DNA sequences in this sample. The chain uses TRBV10-3 and TRBJ2-5; TRBD1 matches at 8 bases. Trimming took 2 bases from V and 1 from J; bases not matched to a gene: 0. The CDR3 contains 14 residues. Looked up from germline, CDR1 is ENHRY and CDR2 is SYGVKD. CDR3 DNA sequence: TGTGCCATCAGTGAGGGGACAGGCCAAGAGACCCAGTACTTC. It codes for CAISEGTGQETQYF.

The CDR3 DNA sequence: TGTGCCAGCAGTTACGGTGGGGTTAGCAATCAGCCCCAGCATTTT. Protein sequence: CASSYGGVSNQPQHF. The rearrangement links TRBV6-6 to TRBJ1-5; no reliable D call. Germline V gives CDR1 MNHNY, CDR2 SVGAGI (reference sequence). The CDR3 loop spans 15 amino acids. The germline V and J ends were trimmed by 2 bases and 0 bases, with 8 bases remaining between them.

This clone was picked up one time. The chain couples TRBV2 to TRBJ2-1; D might be TRBD2 (6 bases). This CDR3 spans 16 amino acids. Germline CDR1 is SNHLY and CDR2 is FYNNEI. Trimming cost V 4 bases and J 3 bases, with 16 bases left between them. The CDR3 loop is CASSVGGAGNYNEQFF. In DNA form, the CDR3 reads TGTGCCAGCAGTGTCGGTGGGGCGGGAAACTACAATGAGCAGTTCTTC. Using reference TRBV2 and TRBJ2-1 for the parts outside the CDR3, the full variable domain is EPEVTQTPSHQVTQMGQEVILRCVPISNHLYFYWYRQILGQKVEFLVSFYNNEISEKSEIFDDQFSVERPDGSNFTLKIRSTKLEDSAMYFCASSVGGAGNYNEQFFGPGTRLTVL.

This clone has more than one count but fewer than ten. The same CDR3 also results from other DNA sequences found in this sample. V is TRBV19 and J is TRBJ1-5; D is unclear. The germline CDR1 and CDR2 sequences are LNHDA and SQIVND (reference sequence). The CDR3 runs to 13 residues. Trimming shortened V by 5 bases and J by 6 bases, and 11 bases separated the two germline ends. The CDR3 DNA sequence: TGTGCCAGTAGTCCGGAAGGCGGTCAGCCCCAGCATTTT. Encoded protein: CASSPEGGQPQHF.

The V gene is TRBV6-5, the J gene TRBJ1-3; D unresolved. The CDR3 extends over 15 amino acids. Germline V lookup: CDR1 MNHEY, CDR2 SVGAGI. V lost 0 bases to trimming and J lost 4 bases, with 10 bases between them. The CDR3 nucleotides are TGTGCCAGCAGTTACTCGATTGCGGGCGGAAACACCATATATTTT. This sequence encodes CASSYSIAGGNTIYF.

The J gene is TRBJ2-1, the V gene TRBV2; the D is unclear. This CDR3 region has 13 residues. Looked up from germline, CDR1 is SNHLY and CDR2 is FYNNEI. V was shortened by 8 bases and J by 8 bases, with 16 bases between the two germline ends. As DNA, the CDR3 is TGTGCCAGCTCGACCGACCAGACCGATGAGCAGTTCTTC. Its protein product is CASSTDQTDEQFF.

The V gene is TRBV5-1, the J gene TRBJ1-3; tentative D call: TRBD1 (6 bases). V lost 2 bases and J lost 4, with 10 bases in between. From germline, CDR1 is SGHRS and CDR2 YFSETQ. There are 14 residues in the CDR3. The CDR3, as DNA: TGCGCCAGCAGCTTTGGGGGGCCGGGAAACACCATATATTTT. Translation gives CASSFGGPGNTIYF.

The chain links TRBV2 to TRBJ1-1; D is perhaps TRBD1 (6 bases). The CDR3 covers 14 residues. The germline gives CDR1 SNHLY, CDR2 FYNNEI. V was clipped by 2 bases and J by 11 bases, with 18 bases between them. CDR3 residues: CASSEWQGPSGAFF. CDR3 in DNA: TGTGCCAGCAGTGAATGGCAGGGGCCTTCGGGGGCTTTCTTT.

This CDR3 is CASTPGTRHYGYTF. The DNA for the CDR3 is TGTGCCAGTACCCCAGGGACCAGGCACTATGGCTACACCTTC. The rearrangement joins TRBV19 to TRBJ1-2; the D gene is possibly TRBD1 (5 bases). Trimming removed 7 bases from V and 3 bases from J, with 15 bases in between. Germline values: CDR1 LNHDA, CDR2 SQIVND (reference sequence). The CDR3 contains 14 residues.

The genes are TRBV5-1 and TRBJ2-7; tentatively, D is TRBD1 or TRBD2 (6 bases each). This CDR3 has 14 residues. Trimming removed 2 bases from V and 2 bases from J, with 11 bases in between. CDR1 is SGHRS, CDR2 YFSETQ, per germline. CDR3: CASSFERGAYEQYF. The CDR3 region has the DNA TGCGCCAGCAGCTTTGAAAGGGGGGCCTACGAGCAGTACTTC. The full variable domain, rest sourced from reference TRBV5-1 and TRBJ2-7, is KAGVTQTPRYLIKTRGQQVTLSCSPISGHRSVSWYQQTPGQGLQFLFEYFSETQRNKGNFPGRFSGRQFSNSRSEMNVSTLELGDSALYLCASSFERGAYEQYFGPGTRLTVT.

The CDR3 sequence is CASSLGTVYNEQFF. The CDR3 DNA follows: TGTGCCAGCAGCTTAGGGACCGTGTACAATGAGCAGTTCTTC. The chain employs TRBV5-4 and TRBJ2-1; either TRBD1 or TRBD2 may supply D (5 bases each). The V and J ends lost 2 bases and 4 bases respectively, with 10 bases between them. Germline V gives CDR1 SGHNT, CDR2 YYREEE (reference sequence). This CDR3 region has 14 residues.

The chain joins TRBV5-1 to TRBJ2-3; D not resolved. CDR1 is SGHRS, CDR2 YFSETQ, per germline. The V and J ends lost 6 bases and 4 bases respectively, with 15 bases between them. The CDR3 extends over 14 amino acids. The CDR3 DNA reads as TGCGCCAGCACCACGGAGAATAGTGCAGATACGCAGTATTTT. Its protein product is CASTTENSADTQYF. The full variable domain, completed using reference TRBV5-1 and TRBJ2-3, is KAGVTQTPRYLIKTRGQQVTLSCSPISGHRSVSWYQQTPGQGLQFLFEYFSETQRNKGNFPGRFSGRQFSNSRSEMNVSTLELGDSALYLCASTTENSADTQYFGPGTRLTVL.

The CDR3: CASSGLRGRKNIQYF. The CDR3 nucleotides read TGTGCCAGCAGCGGACTAAGGGGCAGAAAAAACATTCAGTACTTC. The gene calls are TRBV11-2 and TRBJ2-4; a possible D gene is TRBD2 (6 bases). Trimming removed 5 bases at V and 4 bases at J, with 15 bases between. Germline loops: CDR1 SGHAT, CDR2 FQNNGV. The CDR3 has 15 amino acids.